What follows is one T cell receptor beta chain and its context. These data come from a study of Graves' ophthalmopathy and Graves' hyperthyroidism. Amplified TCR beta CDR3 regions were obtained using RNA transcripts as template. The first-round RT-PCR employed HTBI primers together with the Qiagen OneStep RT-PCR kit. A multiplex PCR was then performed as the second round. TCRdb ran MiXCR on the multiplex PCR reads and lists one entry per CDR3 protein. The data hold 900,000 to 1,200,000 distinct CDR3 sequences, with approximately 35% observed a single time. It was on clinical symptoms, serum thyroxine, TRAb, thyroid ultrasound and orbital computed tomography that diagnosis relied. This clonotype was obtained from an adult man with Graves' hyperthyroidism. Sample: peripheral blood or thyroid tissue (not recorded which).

CDR3 bases: TGTGCCAGCAGCCACCCGAGGTACCCGGGACTAGCGGGAGGGCCCTACGAGCAGTACTTC. It encodes CASSHPRYPGLAGGPYEQYF. The rearrangement joins TRBV7-3 to TRBJ2-7; TRBD2 aligns across 16 bases. CDR1 is SGHTA and CDR2 is FQGTGA in the germline V gene. The CDR3 is made up of 20 amino acids. The ends lost 5 bases at V and 2 bases at J; junction bases unmatched: 15.